The rows below give T cell receptor beta chains drawn from one sample of a study of OX40 agonist ivuxolimab in advanced cancers. Only in-frame clones appear in the TCRdb table, and some are missing; sequencing was by immunoSEQ multiplex PCR. The repertoire holds roughly 89,000 clones, around 84% seen once, with approximately 6.5% in the top ten. The source was CD4+ or CD8+ T cells sorted from blood, collected in a trial of the OX40 agonist ivuxolimab. These receptors originate from an adult with an advanced solid tumor such as melanoma, head and neck, liver or kidney cancer. Each CDR3 is given with its conserved first and last residue. The D gene is left open where the match is weak. The size entry is marked missing in some rows and otherwise reads once, few, many or a size class.

d_call,clone_size,j_call,v_call,cdr3_aa,cdr3_nt
NA,NA,TRBJ1-1,TRBV5-1,CASSLVGQGGTEAFF,TGCGCCAGCAGCTTGGTCGGGCAGGGAGGCACTGAAGCTTTCTTT
NA,NA,TRBJ2-2,TRBV5-1,CASSSLSDTGELFF,TGCGCCAGCAGCTCCCTAAGCGACACCGGGGAGCTGTTTTTT
NA,NA,TRBJ2-3,TRBV27,CASRKHRVSTDTQYF,TGTGCCAGCAGGAAACACAGAGTTAGCACAGATACGCAGTATTTT
NA,NA,TRBJ2-5,TRBV5-1,CASSRQGNSYQETQYF,TGCGCCAGCTCCAGGCAAGGGAATTCGTACCAAGAGACCCAGTACTTC
NA,few,TRBJ2-1,TRBV27,CATGLPSSYNEQFF,TGTGCCACGGGACTTCCCAGCTCCTACAATGAGCAGTTCTTC
TRBD1,NA,TRBJ2-1,TRBV9,CASSPGGTYNEQFF,TGTGCCAGCAGCCCAGGGGGTACCTACAATGAGCAGTTCTTC
NA,NA,TRBJ2-2,TRBV5-1,CASSGLSDTGELFF,TGCGCCAGCAGCGGTCTATCAGACACCGGGGAGCTGTTTTTT
NA,NA,TRBJ2-3,TRBV5-4,CASSLVSQPTDTQYF,TGTGCCAGCAGCTTGGTGAGCCAACCCACAGATACGCAGTATTTT
NA,NA,TRBJ1-1,TRBV19,CASGVEGLGTEAFF,TGTGCCAGCGGCGTGGAGGGTTTAGGCACTGAAGCTTTCTTT
TRBD1,NA,TRBJ1-1,TRBV19,CASSWRDRETEAFF,TGTGCCAGTAGTTGGCGGGACAGGGAAACTGAAGCTTTCTTT
NA,NA,TRBJ2-1,TRBV14,CASSLAAGSLNEQFF,TGTGCCAGCAGCCTTGCGGCCGGGAGTCTCAATGAGCAGTTCTTC
TRBD1,NA,TRBJ1-6,TRBV9,CASSAGGQGSSPLHF,TGTGCCAGCAGCGCGGGAGGACAGGGGAGTTCACCCCTCCACTTT
NA,NA,TRBJ1-1,TRBV11-3,CASSWVNTEAFF,TGTGCCAGCAGCTGGGTGAACACTGAAGCTTTCTTT
TRBD2,once,TRBJ2-1,TRBV14,CASSHRAGGPPFEQFF,TGTGCCAGCAGCCACCGAGCGGGAGGGCCGCCCTTTGAGCAGTTCTTC
NA,NA,TRBJ2-2,TRBV10-2,CASRQGPNTGELFF,TGCGCCAGCAGGCAGGGCCCGAACACCGGGGAGCTGTTTTTT
TRBD1,once,TRBJ1-4,TRBV5-8,CASSSGQGATTTNEKLFF,TGTGCCAGCAGCTCTGGACAGGGGGCCACAACAACTAATGAAAAACTGTTTTTT
NA,NA,TRBJ1-1,TRBV15,CATSRDKKRSSSTEAFF,TGTGCCACCAGCAGAGACAAGAAGAGGAGTTCGAGCACTGAAGCTTTCTTT
NA,once,TRBJ2-3,TRBV7-2,CASSLPGHHTDTQYF,TGTGCCAGCAGCTTACCGGGACACCACACAGATACGCAGTATTTT
NA,NA,TRBJ1-1,TRBV5-1,CASSIWENTEAFF,TGCGCCAGCAGCATCTGGGAGAACACTGAAGCTTTCTTT
NA,NA,TRBJ1-5,TRBV19,CASTQGNQPQHF,TGTGCCAGTACTCAGGGGAATCAGCCCCAGCATTTT
NA,NA,TRBJ2-7,TRBV14,CASSQEDRPYEQYF,TGTGCCAGCAGCCAAGAGGATCGGCCCTACGAGCAGTACTTC
NA,NA,TRBJ1-1,TRBV6-6,CASSGGDLKAFF,TGTGCCAGCAGTGGCGGAGACCTGAAAGCTTTCTTT
TRBD1,NA,TRBJ2-7,TRBV10-3,CAISESRDRGRWQYF,TGTGCCATCAGTGAGTCCCGGGACAGGGGGCGCTGGCAGTACTTC
TRBD1,NA,TRBJ2-7,TRBV27,CASSLPGQSPYEQYF,TGTGCCAGCAGTTTACCGGGACAGAGTCCCTACGAGCAGTACTTC
NA,NA,TRBJ2-3,TRBV5-4,CASSLDGGHTQYF,TGTGCCAGCAGCCTGGATGGGGGACATACGCAGTATTTT
TRBD1,NA,TRBJ1-2,TRBV27,CASSLDRVRSEGYTF,TGTGCCAGCAGTTTGGACAGGGTGAGGTCAGAGGGCTACACCTTC
NA,NA,TRBJ2-5,TRBV7-3,CASSPTRQAETQYF,TGTGCCAGCAGCCCCACGCGACAGGCAGAGACCCAGTACTTC
NA,NA,TRBJ2-2,TRBV6-5,CASSTGGFGELFF,TGTGCCAGCAGTACGGGGGGCTTCGGGGAGCTGTTTTTT
NA,NA,TRBJ1-2,TRBV5-6,CASSLKGRQGYTF,TGTGCCAGCAGCTTGAAGGGGAGGCAAGGCTACACCTTC